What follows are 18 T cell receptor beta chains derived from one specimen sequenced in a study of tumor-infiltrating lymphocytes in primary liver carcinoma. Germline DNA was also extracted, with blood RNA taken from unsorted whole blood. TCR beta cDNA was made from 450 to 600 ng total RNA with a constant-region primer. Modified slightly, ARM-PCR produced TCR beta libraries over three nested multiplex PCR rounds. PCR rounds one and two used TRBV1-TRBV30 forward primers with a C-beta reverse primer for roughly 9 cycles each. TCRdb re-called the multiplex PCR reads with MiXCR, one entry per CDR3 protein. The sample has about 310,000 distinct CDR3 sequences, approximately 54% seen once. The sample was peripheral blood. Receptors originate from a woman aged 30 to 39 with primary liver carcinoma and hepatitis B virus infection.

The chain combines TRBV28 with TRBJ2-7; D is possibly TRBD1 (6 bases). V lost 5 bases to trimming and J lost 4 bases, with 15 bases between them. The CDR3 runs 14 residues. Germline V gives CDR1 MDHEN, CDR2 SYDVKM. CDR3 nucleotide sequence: TGTGCCAGCAGTCATAGGGGGACATTTTACGAGCAGTACTTC. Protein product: CASSHRGTFYEQYF.

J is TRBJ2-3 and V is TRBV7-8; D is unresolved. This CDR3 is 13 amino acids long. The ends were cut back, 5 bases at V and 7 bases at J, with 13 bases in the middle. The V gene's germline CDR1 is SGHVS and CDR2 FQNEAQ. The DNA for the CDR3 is TGTGCCAGCAGCCCCGAATCCACTTATACGCAGTATTTT. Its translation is CASSPESTYTQYF.

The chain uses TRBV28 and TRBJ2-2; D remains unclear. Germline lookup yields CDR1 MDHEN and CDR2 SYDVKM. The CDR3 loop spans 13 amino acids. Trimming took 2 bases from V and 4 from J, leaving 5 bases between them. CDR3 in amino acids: CASSLEITGELFF. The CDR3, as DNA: TGTGCCAGCAGTTTAGAAATCACCGGGGAGCTGTTTTTT.

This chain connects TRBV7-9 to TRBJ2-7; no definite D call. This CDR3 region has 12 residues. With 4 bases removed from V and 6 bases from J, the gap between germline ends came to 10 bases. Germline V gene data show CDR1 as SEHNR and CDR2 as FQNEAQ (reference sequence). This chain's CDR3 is CASSSMPGEQYF. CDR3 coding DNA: TGTGCCAGCAGCTCGATGCCCGGCGAGCAGTACTTC.

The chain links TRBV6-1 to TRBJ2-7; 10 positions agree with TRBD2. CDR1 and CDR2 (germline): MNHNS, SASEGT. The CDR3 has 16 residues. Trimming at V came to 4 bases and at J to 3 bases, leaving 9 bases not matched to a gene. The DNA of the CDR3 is TGTGCCAGCAGTGTTGTTGGACTAGCGGCTTACTACGAGCAGTACTTC. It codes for CASSVVGLAAYYEQYF.

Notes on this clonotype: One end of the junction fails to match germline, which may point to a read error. CDR3 in DNA: TGTGCCAGCAGCTCACGACGTAGCGGACCTGAAACTTTCTTT. Encoded protein: CASSSRRSGPETFF. V gene TRBV12-3 or TRBV12-4 combines with J gene TRBJ1-1; the D is unclear. CDR3 length: 14 amino acids.

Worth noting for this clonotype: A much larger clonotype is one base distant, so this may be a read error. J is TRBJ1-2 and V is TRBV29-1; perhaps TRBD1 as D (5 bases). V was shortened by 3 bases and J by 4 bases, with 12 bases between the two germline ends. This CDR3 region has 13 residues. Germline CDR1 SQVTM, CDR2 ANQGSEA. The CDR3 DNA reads TGCAGCGTTGACGGGGGACCCTCCTATGGCTACACCTTC. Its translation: CSVDGGPSYGYTF.

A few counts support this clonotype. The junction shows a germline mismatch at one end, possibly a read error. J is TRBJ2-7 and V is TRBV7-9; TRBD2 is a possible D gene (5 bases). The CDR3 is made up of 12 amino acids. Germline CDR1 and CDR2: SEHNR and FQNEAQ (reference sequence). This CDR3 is CANSLARGEQYF. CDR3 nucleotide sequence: TGCGCCAACAGCTTAGCCCGGGGCGAGCAGTACTTC. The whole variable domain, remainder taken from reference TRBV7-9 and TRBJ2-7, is DTGVSQNPRHKITKRGQNVTFRCDPISEHNRLYWYRQTLGQGPEFLTYFQNEAQLEKSRLLSDRFSAERPKGSFSTLEIQRTEQGDSAMYLCANSLARGEQYFGPGTRLTVT.

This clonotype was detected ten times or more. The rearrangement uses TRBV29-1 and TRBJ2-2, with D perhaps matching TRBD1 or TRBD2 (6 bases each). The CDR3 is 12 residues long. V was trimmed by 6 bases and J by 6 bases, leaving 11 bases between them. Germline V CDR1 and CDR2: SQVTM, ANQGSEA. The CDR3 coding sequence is TGCAGCGTCACTAGGGGGGCCGGGGAGCTGTTTTTT. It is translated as CSVTRGAGELFF.

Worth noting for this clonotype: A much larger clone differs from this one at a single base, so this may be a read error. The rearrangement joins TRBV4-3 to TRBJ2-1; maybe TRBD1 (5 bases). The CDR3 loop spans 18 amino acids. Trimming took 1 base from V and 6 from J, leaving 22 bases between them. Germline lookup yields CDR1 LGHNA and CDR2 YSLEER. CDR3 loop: CASSQGRAQVPKCNEQFF. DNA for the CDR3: TGCGCCAGCAGCCAAGGAAGGGCACAGGTGCCCAAATGCAATGAGCAGTTCTTC.

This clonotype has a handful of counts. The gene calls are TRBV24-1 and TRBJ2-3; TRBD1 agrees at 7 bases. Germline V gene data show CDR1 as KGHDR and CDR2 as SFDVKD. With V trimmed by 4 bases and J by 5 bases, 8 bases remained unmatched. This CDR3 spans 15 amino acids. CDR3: CATSDAVQGRDTQYF. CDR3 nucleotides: TGTGCCACCAGTGACGCTGTACAGGGGAGAGATACGCAGTATTTT.

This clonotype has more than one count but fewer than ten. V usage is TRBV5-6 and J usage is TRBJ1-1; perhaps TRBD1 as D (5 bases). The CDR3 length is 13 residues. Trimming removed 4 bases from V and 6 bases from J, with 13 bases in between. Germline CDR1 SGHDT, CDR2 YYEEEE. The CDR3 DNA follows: TGTGCCAGCAGCCCGGGACTGGGAGCTGAAGCTTTCTTT. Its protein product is CASSPGLGAEAFF.

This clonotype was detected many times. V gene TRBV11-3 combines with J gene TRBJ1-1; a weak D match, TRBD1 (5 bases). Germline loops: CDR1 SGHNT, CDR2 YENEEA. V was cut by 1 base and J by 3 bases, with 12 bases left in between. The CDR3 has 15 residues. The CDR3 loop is CASSLGAGLDTEAFF. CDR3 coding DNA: TGTGCCAGCAGCTTAGGGGCAGGGCTGGACACTGAAGCTTTCTTT.

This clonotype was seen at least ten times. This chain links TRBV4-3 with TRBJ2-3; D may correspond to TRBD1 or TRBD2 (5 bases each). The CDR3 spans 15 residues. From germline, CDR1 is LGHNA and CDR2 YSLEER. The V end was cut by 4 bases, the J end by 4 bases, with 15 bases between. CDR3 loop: CASSPPGQGPDTQYF. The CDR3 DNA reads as TGCGCCAGCAGCCCCCCCGGGCAGGGACCAGATACGCAGTATTTT.

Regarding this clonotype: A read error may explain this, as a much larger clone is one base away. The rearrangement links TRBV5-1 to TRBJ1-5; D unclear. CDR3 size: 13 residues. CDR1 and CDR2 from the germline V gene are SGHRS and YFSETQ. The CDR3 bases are TGCACCAGCAGCTTGGATAGCAATCAGCCCCAGCATTTT. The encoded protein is CTSSLDSNQPQHF.

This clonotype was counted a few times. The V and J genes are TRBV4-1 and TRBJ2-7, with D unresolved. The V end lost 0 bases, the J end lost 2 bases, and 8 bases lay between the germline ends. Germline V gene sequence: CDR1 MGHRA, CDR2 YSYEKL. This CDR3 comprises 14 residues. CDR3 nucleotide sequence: TGCGCCAGCAGCCAAGATGCGCTACCCTACGAGCAGTACTTC. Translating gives CASSQDALPYEQYF.

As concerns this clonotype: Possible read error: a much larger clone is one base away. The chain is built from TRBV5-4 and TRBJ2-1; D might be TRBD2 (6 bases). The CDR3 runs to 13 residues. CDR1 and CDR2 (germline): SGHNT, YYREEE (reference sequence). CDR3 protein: CSSSPRLGNEQFF. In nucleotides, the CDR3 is TGTTCCAGCAGCCCAAGACTAGGGAATGAGCAGTTCTTC.

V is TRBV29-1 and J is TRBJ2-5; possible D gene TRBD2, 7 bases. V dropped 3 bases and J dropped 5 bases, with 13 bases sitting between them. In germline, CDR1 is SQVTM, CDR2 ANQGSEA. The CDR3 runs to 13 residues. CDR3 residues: CSVDGRGWETQYF. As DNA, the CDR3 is TGCAGCGTTGATGGGAGGGGGTGGGAGACCCAGTACTTC.